These T cell receptor beta chains were read from a single sample in a study of response to subunit inactivated influenza vaccine. TCRdb used MiXCR to reprocess the RT-PCR reads, holding one entry per CDR3 protein. Of hundreds of thousands of distinct CDR3 sequences listed, approximately 17% were seen once; the top ten hold over 2.5%. The sequencing here drew on CD4+ T cells sorted from PBMCs, taken roughly 24 months after vaccination. Every receptor here comes from a man aged 45-69 years who received an inactivated influenza vaccine. The CDR3 runs from the conserved cysteine through the conserved F or W. The order of the fields is D gene, V gene, clone size, J gene, CDR3 protein, CDR3 DNA. The D gene is left open where the match is weak. Size is omitted from some rows. Given values are once, few, many or a class for expanded clones.

TRBD2	TRBV7-7	-	TRBJ2-5	CASSFVAGGPGTQYF	TGTGCTAGCAGCTTTGTTGCGGGGGGGCCCGGGACCCAGTACTTC
TRBD1	TRBV18	few	TRBJ1-1	CASSPPTGAAFF	TGTGCCAGCTCACCACCCACAGGGGCTGCTTTCTTT
-	TRBV28	-	TRBJ1-1	CASNTGILAFF	TGTGCCAGCAATACAGGGATTTTGGCTTTCTTT
TRBD2	TRBV9	-	TRBJ2-7	CASSTLAGAYEQYF	TGTGCCAGCAGCACACTAGCGGGAGCCTACGAGCAGTACTTC
-	TRBV24-1	-	TRBJ1-2	CATSEASDNKGYGYTF	TGTGCCACCAGTGAAGCTTCGGACAATAAGGGGTATGGCTACACCTTC
TRBD2	TRBV11-2	many	TRBJ2-7	CASSHSSGGAYEQYF	TGTGCCAGCAGCCACAGTAGCGGGGGGGCCTACGAGCAGTACTTC
TRBD2	TRBV28	-	TRBJ2-7	CASSSSGRAVGEQYF	TGTGCCAGCAGTTCTAGCGGGAGGGCCGTTGGCGAGCAGTACTTC
TRBD2	TRBV4-2	-	TRBJ2-1	CASSPSGLAAQNEQFF	TGTGCCAGCAGCCCATCCGGGCTAGCGGCGCAAAATGAGCAGTTCTTC
-	TRBV9	few	TRBJ2-2	CASSVGASDTGELFF	TGTGCCAGCAGCGTAGGTGCTAGCGACACCGGGGAGCTGTTTTTT
-	TRBV12-3/TRBV12-4	-	TRBJ1-3	CASRTVSGNTIYF	TGTGCCAGTAGGACAGTCTCTGGAAACACCATATATTTT
-	TRBV15	many	TRBJ2-1	CATSFRRELLYNEQFF	TGTGCCACCAGCTTCCGTAGAGAACTTCTCTACAATGAGCAGTTCTTC
-	TRBV2	few	TRBJ1-2	CASSEKEGYTF	TGTGCCAGCAGTGAGAAGGAGGGCTACACCTTC
-	TRBV7-9	few	TRBJ1-2	CASSLGRLGGRDYGYTF	TGTGCCAGCAGCTTAGGACGACTTGGGGGCAGGGACTATGGCTACACCTTC
-	TRBV20-1	-	TRBJ2-2	CSARDLRADTGELFF	TGCAGTGCTAGAGATTTACGCGCGGACACCGGGGAGCTGTTTTTT
TRBD2	TRBV4-2	few	TRBJ2-3	CASSPSLAGGSDTQYF	TGTGCCAGCAGCCCTAGTCTAGCGGGAGGGTCGGATACGCAGTATTTT
-	TRBV20-1	-	TRBJ1-1	CSARVGTGAAFF	TGCAGTGCTAGAGTGGGGACCGGCGCAGCTTTCTTT
TRBD1	TRBV28	many	TRBJ2-2	CARDRGWSTGELFF	TGTGCCAGGGACAGGGGTTGGAGCACCGGGGAGCTGTTTTTT
TRBD1	TRBV9	few	TRBJ2-5	CASSPKTGQAYQETQYF	TGTGCCAGCAGCCCAAAGACGGGACAGGCCTACCAAGAGACCCAGTACTTC
-	TRBV5-6	-	TRBJ2-1	CASSLEWEHNEQFF	TGTGCCAGCAGCTTGGAGTGGGAACACAATGAGCAGTTCTTC
TRBD2	TRBV20-1	few	TRBJ2-7	CSARSTLAGGSYEQYF	TGCAGTGCTAGATCTACGCTAGCGGGAGGCTCCTACGAGCAGTACTTC
-	TRBV9	few	TRBJ2-1	CASSVGSNNEQFF	TGTGCCAGCAGCGTAGGTTCCAACAATGAGCAGTTCTTC
TRBD1	TRBV29-1	many	TRBJ2-3	CSVRDRGLVDTQYF	TGCAGCGTCCGGGACAGGGGGTTAGTAGATACGCAGTATTTT
-	TRBV28	-	TRBJ2-7	CASISHTVAYEQYF	TGTGCCAGCATCAGCCACACCGTCGCCTACGAGCAGTACTTC
-	TRBV12-3/TRBV12-4	many	TRBJ1-1	CASKDMNTEAFF	TGTGCCAGCAAGGACATGAACACTGAAGCTTTCTTT
-	TRBV6-2/TRBV6-3	-	TRBJ2-2	CASRKGPPRNTGELFF	TGTGCCAGCAGAAAGGGACCACCACGGAACACCGGGGAGCTGTTTTTT
-	TRBV12-3/TRBV12-4	-	TRBJ2-1	CASSLGMGLDEQFF	TGTGCCAGCAGTTTAGGAATGGGTTTGGATGAGCAGTTCTTC
-	TRBV24-1	few	TRBJ2-1	CATSDLLRGSVFF	TGTGCCACCAGTGACCTACTAAGAGGGTCGGTTTTCTTC
-	TRBV29-1	few	TRBJ2-4	CSARALAKNIQYF	TGCAGCGCGCGGGCCCTAGCCAAAAACATTCAGTACTTC
-	TRBV7-9	few	TRBJ1-4	CASSETGAAEKLFF	TGTGCCAGCAGCGAAACGGGGGCGGCTGAAAAACTGTTTTTT
-	TRBV6-5	-	TRBJ2-7	CASSYSTGGSWQYEQYF	TGTGCCAGCAGTTACTCGACTGGGGGATCTTGGCAGTACGAGCAGTACTTC
-	TRBV5-1	-	TRBJ2-7	CASSVENRDAYEQYF	TGCGCCAGCAGTGTTGAAAACAGGGACGCCTACGAGCAGTACTTC
-	TRBV14	few	TRBJ2-3	CASSQGLGTLLDTQYF	TGTGCCAGCAGCCAAGGGCTTGGAACACTTCTAGATACGCAGTATTTT
-	TRBV7-9	few	TRBJ1-5	CASSFSGLEQPQHF	TGTGCCAGCAGCTTCTCAGGGTTGGAACAGCCCCAGCATTTT
TRBD1	TRBV12-3/TRBV12-4	few	TRBJ2-5	CASSFTTTGGQETQYF	TGTGCCAGCAGTTTCACCACAACAGGGGGCCAAGAGACCCAGTACTTC
TRBD2	TRBV9	-	TRBJ2-7	CASSAVAGSYEQYF	TGTGCCAGCAGCGCGGTAGCGGGGTCCTACGAGCAGTACTTC
-	TRBV7-9	few	TRBJ2-7	CASGPGLFYEQYF	TGTGCCAGCGGCCCGGGACTGTTCTACGAGCAGTACTTC
TRBD2	TRBV20-1	many	TRBJ2-1	CSASGLAGGDEQFF	TGCAGTGCTAGCGGACTAGCGGGAGGAGATGAGCAGTTCTTC
-	TRBV10-3	few	TRBJ1-2	CAISRTYYGYTF	TGTGCCATCAGTCGAACCTACTATGGCTACACCTTC
-	TRBV5-1	-	TRBJ1-1	CASTAEMNTEAFF	TGCGCCAGCACCGCAGAGATGAACACTGAAGCTTTCTTT